These 4 T cell receptor beta chains share one sample of origin, sequenced in a study of CD4+ T cells in melanoma. The protocol was immunoSEQ multiplex PCR, while the TCRdb copy is restricted to in-frame clones and leaves out a portion. The profile covers roughly 50,000 clones, with approximately 89% appearing a single time and approximately 10% taken by the ten largest. Sequencing was carried out using peripheral blood. These receptor sequences come from a human donor with melanoma.

The chain combines TRBV19 with TRBJ2-7; TRBD2 matches at 8 bases. The CDR3 extends over 14 amino acids. Germline CDR1 reads LNHDA; CDR2 reads SQIVND (reference sequence). Unmatched junction bases numbered 1, after V lost 0 bases and J lost 3 bases. The CDR3: CASSIEAGVYEQYF. The CDR3 region has the DNA TGTGCCAGTAGTATAGAAGCGGGGGTCTACGAGCAGTACTTC.

This chain uses TRBV11-2 with TRBJ2-2; TRBD1 aligns across 8 bases. This CDR3 has 15 amino acids. Germline assignment: CDR1 SGHAT and CDR2 FQNNGV. Trimming removed 1 base from V and 5 bases from J; junction bases left unmatched: 3. The CDR3, as DNA: TGTGCCAGCAGCTTAGGGACAGGGTTAACCGGGGAGCTGTTTTTT. It specifies CASSLGTGLTGELFF.

The genes are TRBV6-1 and TRBJ1-3; D gene ambiguous. Trimming stripped 5 bases from V and 0 bases from J, with 11 bases between. The CDR3 loop spans 15 amino acids. Germline loops: CDR1 MNHNS, CDR2 SASEGT. The CDR3 DNA is TGTGCCAGCAGTACCATCCCCGGCTCTGGAAACACCATATATTTT. This translates into CASSTIPGSGNTIYF.

J is TRBJ2-7 and V is TRBV2; TRBD2 matches at 12 bases. With 3 bases clipped from V and 4 bases from J, the junction kept 4 bases outside the gene matches. This CDR3 is built from 15 residues. Germline V gives CDR1 SNHLY, CDR2 FYNNEI. Written as DNA, the CDR3 is TGTGCCAGCAGTGACGCTAGCGGGGGGGAGTACGAGCAGTACTTC. Its protein is CASSDASGGEYEQYF.